The entry below describes one T cell receptor (beta chain). CD8+CD57+ cell expansion had been shown by flow cytometry in patients chosen for sequencing. Germline lookup yields CDR1 KGHSH and CDR2 LQKENI. Trimming took 2 bases from V and 3 from J, leaving 12 bases between them. CDR3 length: 15 residues. These data belong to a study of CD8+CD57+ T cells in acquired aplastic anemia. Genomic DNA constituted the template upon which TCR beta VDJ and CDR3 profiling was performed. Via MiXCR, TCRdb re-called the reads, giving one row per CDR3 protein. The sample consists of some 200,000 distinct CDR3 sequences, 48% of them appearing once.

Specimen: sorted CD4+, CD8+, or CD8+CD57+ T cells (not recorded which) from PBMCs. The chain is built from TRBV18 and TRBJ2-3; D unresolved. The receptor comes from a human donor with aplastic anemia. The CDR3 is CASSPALVVTDTQYF. CDR3 DNA sequence: TGTGCCAGCTCACCAGCGCTAGTGGTTACAGATACGCAGTATTTT. Together with reference TRBV18 and TRBJ2-3, the CDR3 gives the full variable domain: NAGVMQNPRHLVRRRGQEARLRCSPMKGHSHVYWYRQLPEEGLKFMVYLQKENIIDESGMPKERFSAEFPKEGPSILRIQQVVRGDSAAYFCASSPALVVTDTQYFGPGTRLTVL.